The 5 T cell receptor beta chains below were found in one sample sequenced in a study of memory CD4+ T cells and cytomegalovirus serostatus. Here immunoSEQ multiplex PCR was the method, and the copy in TCRdb shows in-frame clones only, minus some. In the table there are 40,000 to 50,000 clones, around 74% of which are singletons. The sort gate was single viable CD3+CD4+CD8-CD45RO+ cells for memory CD4+ T cells. Sequencing was done on a sample of memory CD4+ T cells from blood. The source of these receptors is an adult in good health and CMV-seropositive.

The chain uses TRBV4-2 and TRBJ2-7; TRBD1 is a possible D gene (6 bases). V lost 4 bases and J 0 bases, leaving 13 bases between the germline ends. The CDR3 covers 15 residues. Germline CDR1 and CDR2: LGHNA and YNFKEQ. Written as DNA, the CDR3 is TGTGCCAGCAGCCCTCGTGAGGGGGACTCCTACGAGCAGTACTTC. Residues: CASSPREGDSYEQYF.

The V gene is TRBV5-1, the J gene TRBJ1-6, with D possibly being TRBD1 (6 bases). Germline V gene data show CDR1 as SGHRS and CDR2 as YFSETQ. V dropped 2 bases and J dropped 4 bases, with 16 bases sitting between them. The CDR3 runs 17 residues. CDR3 sequence: CASSLGQILSYNSPLHF. The CDR3 coding sequence is TGCGCCAGCAGCTTAGGACAGATCCTCTCGTATAATTCACCCCTCCACTTT.

CDR3 DNA sequence: TGTGCCAGTAGTAACCCCACCTCGGTCTACAATGAGCAGTTCTTC. This translates into CASSNPTSVYNEQFF. The chain carries TRBV19 and TRBJ2-1; D ambiguous. Trimming took 4 bases from V and 3 from J, leaving 13 bases between them. CDR1 and CDR2 (germline): LNHDA, SQIVND (reference sequence). This CDR3 spans 15 amino acids.

This clone was counted once. The V and J genes are TRBV28 and TRBJ1-2; D remains unclear. The germline V gene has CDR1 MDHEN and CDR2 SYDVKM. Trimming cost V 2 bases and J 6 bases, with 10 bases left between them. The CDR3 consists of 13 residues. This CDR3 reads CASSLGSEHGYTF. DNA for the CDR3: TGTGCCAGCAGTTTAGGATCCGAGCATGGCTACACCTTC.

The chain recombines TRBV10-1 with TRBJ2-3; D may match TRBD1 or TRBD2 (6 bases each). Trimming pared 6 bases from V and 5 bases from J, leaving 15 bases between. The CDR3 has 14 residues. Germline V lookup: CDR1 WNHNN, CDR2 SYGVQD (reference sequence). CDR3 residues: CASSPGGRGDTQYF. The CDR3, as DNA: TGCGCCAGCAGCCCCGGGGGCAGGGGAGATACGCAGTATTTT.